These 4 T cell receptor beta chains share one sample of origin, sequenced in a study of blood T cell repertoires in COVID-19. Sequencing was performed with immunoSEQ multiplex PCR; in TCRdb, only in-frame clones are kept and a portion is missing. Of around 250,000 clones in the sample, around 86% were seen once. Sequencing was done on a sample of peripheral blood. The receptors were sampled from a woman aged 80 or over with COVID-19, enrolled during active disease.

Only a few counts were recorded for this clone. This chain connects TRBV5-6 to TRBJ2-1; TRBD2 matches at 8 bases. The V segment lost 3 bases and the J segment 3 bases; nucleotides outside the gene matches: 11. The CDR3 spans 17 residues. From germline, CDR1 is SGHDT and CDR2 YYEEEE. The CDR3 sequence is CASSSRRATSGYNEQFF. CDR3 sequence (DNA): TGTGCCAGCAGCTCCAGAAGAGCTACTAGCGGCTACAATGAGCAGTTCTTC.

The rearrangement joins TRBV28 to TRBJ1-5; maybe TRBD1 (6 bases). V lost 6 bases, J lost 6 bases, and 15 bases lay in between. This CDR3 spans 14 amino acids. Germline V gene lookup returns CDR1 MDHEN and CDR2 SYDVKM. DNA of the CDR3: TGTGCCAGCAGAGTGGGGGGGCATGGTCAGCCCCAGCATTTT. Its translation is CASRVGGHGQPQHF.

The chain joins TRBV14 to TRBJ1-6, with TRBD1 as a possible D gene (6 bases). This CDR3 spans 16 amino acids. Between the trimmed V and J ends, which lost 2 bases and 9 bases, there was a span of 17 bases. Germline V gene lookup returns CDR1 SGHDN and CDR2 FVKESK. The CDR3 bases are TGTGCCAGCAGCCAACAAACAGGGACGGGGGGTTCACCCCTCCACTTT. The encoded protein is CASSQQTGTGGSPLHF.

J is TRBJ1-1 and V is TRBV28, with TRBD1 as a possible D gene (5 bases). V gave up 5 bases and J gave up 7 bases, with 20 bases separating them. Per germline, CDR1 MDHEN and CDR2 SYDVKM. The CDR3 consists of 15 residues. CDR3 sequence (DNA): TGTGCCAGCAGTCGGCCCAGGGCGACGACTCTTGAAGCTTTCTTT. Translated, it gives CASSRPRATTLEAFF. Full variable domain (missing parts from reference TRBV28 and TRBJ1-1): DVKVTQSSRYLVKRTGEKVFLECVQDMDHENMFWYRQDPGLGLRLIYFSYDVKMKEKGDIPEGYSVSREKKERFSLILESASTNQTSMYLCASSRPRATTLEAFFGQGTRLTVV.